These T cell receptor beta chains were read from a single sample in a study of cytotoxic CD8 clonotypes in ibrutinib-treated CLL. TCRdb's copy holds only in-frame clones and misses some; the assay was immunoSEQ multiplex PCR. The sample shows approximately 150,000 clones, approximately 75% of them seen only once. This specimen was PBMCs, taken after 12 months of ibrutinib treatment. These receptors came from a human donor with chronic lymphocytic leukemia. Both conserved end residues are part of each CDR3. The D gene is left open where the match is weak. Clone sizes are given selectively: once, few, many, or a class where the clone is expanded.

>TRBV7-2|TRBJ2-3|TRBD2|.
CASRSGGGDTQYF
TGTGCCAGCAGAAGCGGGGGCGGAGATACGCAGTATTTT
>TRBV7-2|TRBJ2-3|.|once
CASSWDHTDTQYF
TGTGCCAGCAGTTGGGACCACACAGATACGCAGTATTTT
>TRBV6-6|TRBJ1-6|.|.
CASSYGGDSPLHF
TGTGCCAGCAGTTACGGCGGGGATTCACCCCTCCACTTT
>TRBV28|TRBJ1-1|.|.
CASSSPGNTEAFF
TGTGCCAGCAGTTCTCCAGGGAACACTGAAGCTTTCTTT
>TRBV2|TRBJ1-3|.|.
CASGGDYSGNTIYF
TGTGCCAGCGGCGGGGACTACTCTGGAAACACCATATATTTT
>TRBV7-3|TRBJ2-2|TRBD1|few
CASSYTTRDRAGELFF
TGTGCCAGCAGCTACACCACCCGGGACAGGGCCGGGGAGCTGTTTTTT
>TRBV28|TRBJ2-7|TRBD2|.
CASSLGTSGTYEQYF
TGTGCCAGCAGTCTCGGGACTAGCGGGACCTACGAGCAGTACTTC
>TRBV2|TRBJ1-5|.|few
CASSGTTGNQPQHF
TGTGCCAGCAGTGGTACGACAGGCAATCAGCCCCAGCATTTT
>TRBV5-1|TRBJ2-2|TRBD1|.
CARTGQGNTGELFF
TGCGCCAGGACGGGACAGGGAAACACCGGGGAGCTGTTTTTT
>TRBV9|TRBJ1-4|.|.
CASSEGGLPNEKLFF
TGTGCCAGCAGCGAGGGGGGACTTCCAAATGAAAAACTGTTTTTT
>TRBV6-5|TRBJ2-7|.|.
CASSYLGATYEQYF
TGTGCCAGCAGTTACTTAGGGGCTACCTACGAGCAGTACTTC
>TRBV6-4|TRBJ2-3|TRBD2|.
CASSEAGGPNTQYF
TGTGCCAGCAGTGAAGCGGGAGGGCCCAATACGCAGTATTTT
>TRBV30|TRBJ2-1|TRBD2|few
CAASGGAYNEQFF
TGTGCCGCTAGCGGGGGGGCCTACAATGAGCAGTTCTTC
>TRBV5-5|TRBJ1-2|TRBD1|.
CASSLSPAGTGGLGYTF
TGTGCCAGCAGCTTGTCGCCCGCCGGGACAGGGGGCCTTGGCTACACCTTC
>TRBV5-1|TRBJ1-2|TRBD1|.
CASSLPTGDGYTF
TGCGCCAGCAGCTTGCCGACAGGGGATGGCTACACCTTC
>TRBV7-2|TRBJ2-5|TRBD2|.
CASSLFPSGSLQETQYF
TGTGCCAGCAGCTTATTCCCTAGCGGGAGTTTACAAGAGACCCAGTACTTC
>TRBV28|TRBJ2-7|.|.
CASTAPGSYEQYF
TGTGCCAGCACTGCCCCGGGCTCCTACGAGCAGTACTTC
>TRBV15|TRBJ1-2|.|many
CATSRDGITYGYTF
TGTGCCACCAGCAGAGATGGAATAACTTATGGCTACACCTTC
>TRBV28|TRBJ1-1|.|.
CASSLSTEAFF
TGTGCCAGCAGTTTATCTACTGAAGCTTTCTTT
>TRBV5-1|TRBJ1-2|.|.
CASSLDRMAGYTF
TGCGCCAGCAGCTTGGACAGGATGGCTGGCTACACCTTC
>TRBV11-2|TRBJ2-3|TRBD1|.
CASSLERTGGADTQYF
TGTGCCAGCAGCTTAGAGCGGACAGGGGGAGCAGATACGCAGTATTTT
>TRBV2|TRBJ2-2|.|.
CASSEQGPGELFF
TGTGCCAGCAGTGAACAGGGGCCCGGGGAGCTGTTTTTT
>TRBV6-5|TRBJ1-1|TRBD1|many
CASSEGQPMGAFF
TGTGCCAGCAGTGAGGGACAGCCCATGGGGGCTTTCTTT
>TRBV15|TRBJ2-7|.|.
CATSRGAETAYEQYF
TGTGCCACCAGCAGAGGAGCGGAGACAGCCTACGAGCAGTACTTC